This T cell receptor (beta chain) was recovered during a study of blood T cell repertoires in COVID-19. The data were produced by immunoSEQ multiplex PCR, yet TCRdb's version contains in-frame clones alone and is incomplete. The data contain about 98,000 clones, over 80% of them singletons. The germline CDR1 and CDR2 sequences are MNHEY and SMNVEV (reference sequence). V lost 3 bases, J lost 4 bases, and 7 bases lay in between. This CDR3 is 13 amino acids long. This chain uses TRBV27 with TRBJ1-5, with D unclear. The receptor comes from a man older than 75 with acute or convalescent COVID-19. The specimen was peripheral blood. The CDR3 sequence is CASSFQRNQPQHF. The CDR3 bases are TGTGCCAGCAGTTTTCAGCGGAATCAGCCCCAGCATTTT.